The T cell receptor beta chain under discussion was sequenced for a study of T cell responses to AZD1222 COVID-19 vaccine (dated by TCRdb to about 2021). Describing the broader study: AZD1222 recipients given second doses at about 4 weeks or at about 12 weeks were pooled, since spike-specific TCR depth and breadth were not found to differ between the two schedules. TCR sequencing covered some 250 trial participants: 200 to 220 given two doses of AZD1222 and 26 given two doses of MenACWY control vaccine. Enrollment into the trials was organized by age into subgroups of 18-55, 56-69 and 70-plus years, and those subgroups contained roughly 140, 27 and 60 TCR-sequenced participants, respectively. Points the paper makes about the study in general: No day 14 peak-response samples were available, so repertoires were characterized only after the peak T cell response. The whole spike protein was spanned by vaccine-associated CD4 TCRs, and dominant responses were seen in regions 160-218 and 743-854. Conclusions about previously exposed vaccinees were limited because only six AZD1222 recipients were SARS-CoV-2 seropositive at baseline. Participants were mostly white British and included more females than males, and it was suggested by the authors that clonal diversity may have been underestimated. The 56-69-year group was small, and its depth increase did not reach significance, likely because of low power. After two AZD1222 doses, spike-specific TCR breadth and depth were significantly higher than at day 0 and than in MenACWY recipients. Nearly half of unique spike-specific TCRs reportedly recognized epitopes outside regions mutated in the B.1.351 and B.1.1.7 variants.

On this clone itself: Its cognate antigen has yet to be identified. Base qualities are not recorded, but no much larger clone differs from it by a single base.

The CDR3 regions of human TCRbeta chains were analyzed by immunosequencing. In the source study's methods: Repertoire TCRs were matched against a reference library of SARS-CoV-2-specific TCRs generated with the MIRA antigen-specificity platform. Breadth meant the fraction of unique TCRs that were SARS-CoV-2-associated, whereas depth meant the fraction of total T cells that were SARS-CoV-2-associated. Using the MIRA data, each spike-specific TCR was mapped to the spike region that the TCR reacts to and placed in a CD4 or CD8 class. Log10-transformed breadth and depth values were compared by one-way ANOVA with Sidak's multiple comparisons tests. What TCRdb holds here is the immuneACCESS table cut down to in-frame rearrangements. Part of the clones is not present; checked against another copy, under half of the missing clones reflect an unresolved V gene, and the others are unexplained. V and J calls and clone size come straight from that table; D and trimming were deduced from the DNA. The sample table contains some 140,000 clones; only one count was recorded for approximately 89% of them. The top ten clones comprise about 3% of the sample.

Interpreted using the paper, the time point label stands for: baseline before first vaccination. Samples from vaccinated people were obtained from the UK trials COV001 and COV002, which included a single-blind randomized controlled phase 2/3 trial of AZD1222 (ChAdOx1 nCoV-19) in healthy adults. For TCRbeta chain sequencing, PBMC samples from trial participants were taken at day 0 and at day 28 after the second dose. According to the germline V gene, CDR1 reads SGHDN and CDR2 reads FVKESK. The CDR3 measures 12 amino acids from cysteine to phenylalanine. The sequence is cut down to CDR3 DNA, 36 bases in frame from base 1. Trimming takes 4 bases from V and 9 bases from J, and the germline ends sit 10 bases apart.

The sequence came from an adult in good health. The chain employs TRBV14 and TRBJ2-1; matching of 6 bases hints at TRBD1 as the D gene. The sample here was peripheral blood, taken on day 0 of AZD1222 vaccination. The DNA reads TGTGCCAGCAGCCTAGGGGGAATTGAGCAGTTCTTC. The encoded protein is CASSLGGIEQFF.